The 15 T cell receptor beta chains listed next were all sequenced from one sample in a study of cytomegalovirus exposure and HLA in healthy donors. Vbeta (60) and Jbeta (13) primers were used in the PCR. Clones were read by immunoSEQ multiplex PCR, and TCRdb kept only the in-frame ones, dropping some. Of 95,000 to 100,000 clones listed, less than 9.5% are singletons. The sequencing input was PBMCs. These receptors were obtained from a man aged 50 to 60 in good health and CMV-seropositive.

This clone came up a few times. The rearrangement uses TRBV27 and TRBJ2-1; 11 positions agree with TRBD2. Germline CDR1 MNHEY, CDR2 SMNVEV (reference sequence). Trimming took 5 bases from V and 2 from J; bases not matched to a gene: 5. This CDR3 comprises 16 residues. The CDR3 sequence is CASSVLAGGPYNEQFF. The CDR3 nucleotides read TGTGCCAGCAGTGTATTAGCGGGAGGGCCCTACAATGAGCAGTTCTTC.

This clone turned up a few times. V and J are TRBV28 and TRBJ2-7, with D hard to call. V dropped 9 bases and J dropped 0 bases, with 9 bases sitting between them. Germline CDR1 reads MDHEN; CDR2 reads SYDVKM. CDR3 length equals 12 residues. CDR3 coding DNA: TGTGCCAGTCTGGCAGTCTCCTACGAGCAGTACTTC. It codes for CASLAVSYEQYF.

This clone was seen only a few times. This chain joins TRBV28 and TRBJ1-1, with D uncertain. The germline V and J ends were trimmed by 1 base and 1 base, with 4 bases remaining between them. From germline, CDR1 is MDHEN and CDR2 SYDVKM. The CDR3 totals 13 residues. The CDR3 coding sequence is TGTGCCAGCAGTTTATCAGAGAACACTGAAGCTTTCTTT. Translating gives CASSLSENTEAFF.

This chain joins TRBV7-2 and TRBJ1-1; TRBD1 aligns across 7 bases. Trimming at V came to 0 bases and at J to 1 base, leaving 5 bases not matched to a gene. This CDR3 has 16 amino acids. Germline V gene data show CDR1 as SGHTA and CDR2 as FQGNSA. The CDR3 DNA follows: TGTGCCAGCAGCTTAGCGACGAGGACAGGGAACACTGAAGCTTTCTTT. Translation: CASSLATRTGNTEAFF. The whole variable domain, filled in from reference TRBV7-2 and TRBJ1-1, reads GAGVSQSPSNKVTEKGKDVELRCDPISGHTALYWYRQSLGQGLEFLIYFQGNSAPDKSGLPSDRFSAERTGGSVSTLTIQRTQQEDSAVYLCASSLATRTGNTEAFFGQGTRLTVV.

The chain recombines TRBV6-1 with TRBJ2-5; 7 bases fit TRBD1. CDR1 and CDR2 (germline): MNHNS, SASEGT. V trimming: 6 bases; J trimming: 3 bases; junction bases outside the gene matches: 7. CDR3 length: 14 residues. CDR3 protein: CASSRGQLKETQYF. CDR3 DNA: TGTGCCAGCAGCAGGGGACAGTTGAAAGAGACCCAGTACTTC.

This clone showed up just a few times. V and J are TRBV28 and TRBJ1-6; a possible D gene is TRBD1 (6 bases). V was shortened by 10 bases and J by 4 bases, with 14 bases between the two germline ends. The CDR3 length is 14 residues. Per the germline V gene, CDR1 is MDHEN and CDR2 is SYDVKM. CDR3 protein: CATLTGQYNSPLHF. The DNA of the CDR3 is TGTGCCACCTTAACTGGACAGTATAATTCACCCCTCCACTTT.

This clone was counted between two and nine times. The V call is TRBV19, the J call TRBJ2-3; 15 bases agree with TRBD2. Germline values: CDR1 LNHDA, CDR2 SQIVND (reference sequence). The ends lost 2 bases at V and 2 bases at J; junction bases unmatched: 5. The length of the CDR3 is 18 residues. The CDR3 sequence: CASSIKGLAGGPTDTQYF. CDR3 bases: TGTGCCAGTAGTATAAAAGGACTAGCGGGAGGGCCCACAGATACGCAGTATTTT.

J is TRBJ2-3 and V is TRBV7-6, with TRBD1 matching over 7 bases. Unmatched junction bases numbered 8, after V lost 2 bases and J lost 6 bases. The CDR3 extends over 15 amino acids. From germline, CDR1 is SGHVS and CDR2 FNYEAQ. The CDR3 sequence is CASSLQRTGGDTQYF. For the CDR3, the DNA is TGTGCCAGCAGCTTACAAAGGACAGGTGGGGATACGCAGTATTTT.

The count of this clone is one. The chain employs TRBV28 and TRBJ2-7, with 9 bases identical to TRBD2. Trimming cost V 5 bases and J 1 base; bases outside gene matches: 15. The germline gives CDR1 MDHEN, CDR2 SYDVKM. The CDR3 runs 18 residues. CDR3 residues: CASSTARLAGIVSYEQYF. In nucleotides, the CDR3 is TGTGCCAGCAGTACCGCCCGGCTAGCGGGAATCGTATCCTACGAGCAGTACTTC.

This chain joins TRBV5-1 and TRBJ2-7; maybe TRBD1 (6 bases). The CDR3 has 13 amino acids. Between the trimmed V and J ends, which lost 8 bases and 7 bases, there was a span of 19 bases. Germline CDR1 SGHRS, CDR2 YFSETQ. The CDR3 DNA sequence: TGCGCCAGGAGCCGGACAGAGGGAGTGGAGCAGTACTTC. Translation gives CARSRTEGVEQYF.

The chain has TRBV27 and TRBJ2-1, with TRBD2 matching over 12 bases. With 8 bases clipped from V and 6 bases from J, the junction kept 5 bases outside the gene matches. There are 14 residues in the CDR3. The V gene's germline CDR1 is MNHEY and CDR2 SMNVEV (reference sequence). The CDR3 DNA is TGTGCCAGCGGCACTAGCGGGGGGTCCAATGAGCAGTTCTTC. Protein sequence: CASGTSGGSNEQFF.

A few counts support this clone. The chain joins TRBV5-1 to TRBJ2-1, with 10 bases fitting TRBD1. The CDR3 is made up of 15 amino acids. Germline V gene lookup returns CDR1 SGHRS and CDR2 YFSETQ. V lost 3 bases and J lost 5; bases outside the gene matches: 5. The CDR3 protein is CASSSGTGVNNEQFF. Written as DNA, the CDR3 is TGCGCCAGCAGCTCCGGGACAGGGGTAAACAATGAGCAGTTCTTC.

J is TRBJ1-5 and V is TRBV28; D gene ambiguous. Per germline, CDR1 MDHEN and CDR2 SYDVKM. The germline V and J ends were trimmed by 6 bases and 0 bases, with 18 bases remaining between them. The CDR3 consists of 17 residues. The CDR3 DNA is TGTGCCAGCAGCTCCCTCCTCCTACAGTATAGCAATCAGCCCCAGCATTTT. It translates to CASSSLLLQYSNQPQHF.

This chain joins TRBV18 and TRBJ2-1; 11 bases agree with TRBD2. The length of the CDR3 is 15 residues. Germline assignment: CDR1 KGHSH and CDR2 LQKENI. The V gene end was trimmed by 6 bases and the J gene end by 4 bases; junction bases not matched to a gene: 5. The CDR3 protein is CASSRASGGYNEQFF. DNA of the CDR3: TGTGCCAGCTCCCGTGCTAGCGGGGGGTACAATGAGCAGTTCTTC.

The V call is TRBV27, the J call TRBJ2-3; TRBD1 matches 7 bases. CDR3 length: 15 residues. Germline V CDR1 and CDR2: MNHEY, SMNVEV (reference sequence). Trimming took 4 bases from V and 2 from J; bases not matched to a gene: 6. The CDR3 spells CASSSRQGPTDTQYF. For the CDR3, the DNA is TGTGCCAGCAGTTCCAGACAGGGCCCCACAGATACGCAGTATTTT.